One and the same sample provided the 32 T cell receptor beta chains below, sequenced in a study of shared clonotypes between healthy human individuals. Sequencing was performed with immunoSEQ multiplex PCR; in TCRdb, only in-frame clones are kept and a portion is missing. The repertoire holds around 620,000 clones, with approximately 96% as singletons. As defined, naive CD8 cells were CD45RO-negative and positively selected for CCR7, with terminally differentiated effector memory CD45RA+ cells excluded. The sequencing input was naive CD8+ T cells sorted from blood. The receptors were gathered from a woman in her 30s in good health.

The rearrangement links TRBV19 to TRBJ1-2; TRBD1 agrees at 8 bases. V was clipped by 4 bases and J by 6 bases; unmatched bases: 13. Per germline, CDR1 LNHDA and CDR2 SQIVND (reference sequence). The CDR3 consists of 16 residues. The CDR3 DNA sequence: TGTGCCAGTAGTACCCCCGCCCAGGGGGCGAGAAATGGCTACACCTTC. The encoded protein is CASSTPAQGARNGYTF.

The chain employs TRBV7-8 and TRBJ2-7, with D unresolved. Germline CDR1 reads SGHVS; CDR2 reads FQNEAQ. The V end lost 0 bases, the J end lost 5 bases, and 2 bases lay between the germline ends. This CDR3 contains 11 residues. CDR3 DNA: TGTGCCAGCAGCTTAGCGCACGAGCAGTACTTC. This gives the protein CASSLAHEQYF.

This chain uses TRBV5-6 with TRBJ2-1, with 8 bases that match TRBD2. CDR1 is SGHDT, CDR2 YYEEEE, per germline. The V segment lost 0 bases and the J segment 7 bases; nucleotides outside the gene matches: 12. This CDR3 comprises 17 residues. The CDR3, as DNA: TGTGCCAGCAGCTTGGAGCGGTCGGGAGGGGTCTTTAATGAGCAGTTCTTC. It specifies CASSLERSGGVFNEQFF.

The CDR3 sequence is CASSAGLPPGYEQYF. For the CDR3, the DNA is TGCGCCAGCAGCGCGGGACTTCCCCCGGGCTACGAGCAGTACTTC. This chain joins TRBV4-1 and TRBJ2-7, with a weak D call TRBD2 (6 bases). CDR3 length equals 15 residues. Trimming removed 5 bases from V and 3 bases from J, with 17 bases in between. Germline CDR1 and CDR2: MGHRA and YSYEKL.

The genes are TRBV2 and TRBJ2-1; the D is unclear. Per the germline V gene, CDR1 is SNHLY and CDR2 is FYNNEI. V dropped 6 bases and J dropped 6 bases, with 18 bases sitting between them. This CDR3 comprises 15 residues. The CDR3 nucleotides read TGTGCCAGCAGAATCTGGAACACTGTCGGCAATGAGCAGTTCTTC. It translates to CASRIWNTVGNEQFF.

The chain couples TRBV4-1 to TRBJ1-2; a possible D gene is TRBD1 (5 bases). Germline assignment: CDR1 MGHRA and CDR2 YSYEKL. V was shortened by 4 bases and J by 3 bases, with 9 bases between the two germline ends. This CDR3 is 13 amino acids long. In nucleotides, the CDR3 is TGCGCCAGCAGCCTGGGGACGGACTATGGCTACACCTTC. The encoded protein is CASSLGTDYGYTF.

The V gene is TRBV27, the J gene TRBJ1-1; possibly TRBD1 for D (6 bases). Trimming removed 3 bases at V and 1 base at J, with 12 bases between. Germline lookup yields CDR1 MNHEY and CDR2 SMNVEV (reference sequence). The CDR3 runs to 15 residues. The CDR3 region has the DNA TGTGCCAGCAGTTTCCAACAGGGCCCGAACACTGAAGCTTTCTTT. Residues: CASSFQQGPNTEAFF.

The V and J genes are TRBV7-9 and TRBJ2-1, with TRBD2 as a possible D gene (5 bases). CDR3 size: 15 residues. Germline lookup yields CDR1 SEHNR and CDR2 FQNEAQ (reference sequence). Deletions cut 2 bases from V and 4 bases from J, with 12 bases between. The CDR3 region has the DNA TGTGCCAGCAGCTTAACGGGGTTATATTACAATGAGCAGTTCTTC. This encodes CASSLTGLYYNEQFF.

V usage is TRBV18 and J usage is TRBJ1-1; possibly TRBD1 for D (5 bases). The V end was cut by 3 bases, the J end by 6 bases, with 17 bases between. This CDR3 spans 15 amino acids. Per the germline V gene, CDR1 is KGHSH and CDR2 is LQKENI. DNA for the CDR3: TGTGCCAGCTCACCCGGGACCTATGGAGGATCTGAAGCTTTCTTT. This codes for CASSPGTYGGSEAFF.

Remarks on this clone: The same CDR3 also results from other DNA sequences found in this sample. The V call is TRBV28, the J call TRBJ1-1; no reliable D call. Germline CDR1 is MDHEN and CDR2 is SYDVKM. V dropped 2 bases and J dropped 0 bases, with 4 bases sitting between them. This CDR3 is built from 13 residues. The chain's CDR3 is CASSLVLNTEAFF. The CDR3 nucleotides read TGTGCCAGCAGTTTAGTCCTGAACACTGAAGCTTTCTTT.

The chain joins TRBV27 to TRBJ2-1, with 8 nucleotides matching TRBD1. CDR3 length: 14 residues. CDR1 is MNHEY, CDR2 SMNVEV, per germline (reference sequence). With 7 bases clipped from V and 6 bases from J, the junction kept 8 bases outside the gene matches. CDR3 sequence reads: CASTQTGATNEQFF. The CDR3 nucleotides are TGTGCCAGCACCCAGACAGGGGCGACCAATGAGCAGTTCTTC.

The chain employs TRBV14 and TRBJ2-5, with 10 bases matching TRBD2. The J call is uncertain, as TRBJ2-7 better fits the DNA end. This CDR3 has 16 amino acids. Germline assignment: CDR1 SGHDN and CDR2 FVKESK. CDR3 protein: CASSRLTSGRPYEQYF. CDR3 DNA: TGTGCCAGCAGCCGCCTGACTAGCGGGCGACCCTACGAGCAGTACTTC.

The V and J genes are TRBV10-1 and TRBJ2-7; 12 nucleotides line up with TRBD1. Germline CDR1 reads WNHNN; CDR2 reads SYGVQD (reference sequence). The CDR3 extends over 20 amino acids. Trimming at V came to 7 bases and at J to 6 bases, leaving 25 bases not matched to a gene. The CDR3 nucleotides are TGCGCCAGCACACGTGCATTAGCCCGGGACAGGGGGCCGTTTGCCTTCGAGCAGTACTTC. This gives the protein CASTRALARDRGPFAFEQYF.

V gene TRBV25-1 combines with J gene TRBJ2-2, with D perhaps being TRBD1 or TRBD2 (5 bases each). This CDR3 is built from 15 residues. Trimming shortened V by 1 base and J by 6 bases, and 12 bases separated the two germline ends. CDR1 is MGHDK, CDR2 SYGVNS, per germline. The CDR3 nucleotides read TGTGCCAGCAGTGAATTGGGGGTAGAGCCCGGGGAGCTGTTTTTT. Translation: CASSELGVEPGELFF.

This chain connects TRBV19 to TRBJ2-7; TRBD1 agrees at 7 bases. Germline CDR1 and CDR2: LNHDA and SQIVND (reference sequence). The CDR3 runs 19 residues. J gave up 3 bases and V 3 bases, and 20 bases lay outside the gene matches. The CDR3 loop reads CASSMGLIAPGTESYEQYF. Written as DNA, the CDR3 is TGTGCCAGTAGTATGGGTTTGATCGCTCCCGGGACAGAAAGCTACGAGCAGTACTTC. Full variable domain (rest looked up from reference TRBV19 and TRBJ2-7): DGGITQSPKYLFRKEGQNVTLSCEQNLNHDAMYWYRQDPGQGLRLIYYSQIVNDFQKGDIAEGYSVSREKKESFPLTVTSAQKNPTAFYLCASSMGLIAPGTESYEQYFGPGTRLTVT.

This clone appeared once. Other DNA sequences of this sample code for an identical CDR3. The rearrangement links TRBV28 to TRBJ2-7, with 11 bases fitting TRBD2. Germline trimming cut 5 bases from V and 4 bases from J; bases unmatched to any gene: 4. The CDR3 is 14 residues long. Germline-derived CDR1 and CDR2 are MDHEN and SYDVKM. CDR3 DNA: TGTGCCAGCAGTCTACTAGCGGGAGAATACGAGCAGTACTTC. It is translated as CASSLLAGEYEQYF.

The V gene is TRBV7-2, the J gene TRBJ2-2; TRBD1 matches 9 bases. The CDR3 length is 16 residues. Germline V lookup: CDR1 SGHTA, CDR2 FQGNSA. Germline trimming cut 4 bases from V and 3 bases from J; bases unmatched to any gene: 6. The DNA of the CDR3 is TGTGCCAGCAGCTGGGGGGACAGGGTCGACACCGGGGAGCTGTTTTTT. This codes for CASSWGDRVDTGELFF.

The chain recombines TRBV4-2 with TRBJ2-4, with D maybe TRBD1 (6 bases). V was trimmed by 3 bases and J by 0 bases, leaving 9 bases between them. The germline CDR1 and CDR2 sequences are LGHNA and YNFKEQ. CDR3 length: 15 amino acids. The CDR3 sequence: CASSHRGSAKNIQYF. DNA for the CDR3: TGTGCCAGCAGCCACAGGGGTTCAGCCAAAAACATTCAGTACTTC.

CDR3 protein: CASSLWTSGREDTQYF. CDR3 in DNA: TGTGCCAGCAGCTTATGGACTAGCGGGAGAGAAGATACGCAGTATTTT. This chain connects TRBV7-2 to TRBJ2-3; 13 bases fit TRBD2. The CDR3 loop spans 16 amino acids. The J segment lost 5 bases and the V segment lost 2 bases, leaving 4 bases of the junction unmatched. Per the germline V gene, CDR1 is SGHTA and CDR2 is FQGNSA. Filled out from reference TRBV7-2 and TRBJ2-3, the complete variable domain reads GAGVSQSPSNKVTEKGKDVELRCDPISGHTALYWYRQSLGQGLEFLIYFQGNSAPDKSGLPSDRFSAERTGGSVSTLTIQRTQQEDSAVYLCASSLWTSGREDTQYFGPGTRLTVL.

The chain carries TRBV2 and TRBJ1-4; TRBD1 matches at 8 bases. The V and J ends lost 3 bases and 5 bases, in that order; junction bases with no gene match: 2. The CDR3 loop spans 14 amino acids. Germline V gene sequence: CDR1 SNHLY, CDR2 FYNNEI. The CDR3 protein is CASSDRTGNEKLFF. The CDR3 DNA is TGTGCCAGCAGTGACCGGACAGGGAATGAAAAACTGTTTTTT.

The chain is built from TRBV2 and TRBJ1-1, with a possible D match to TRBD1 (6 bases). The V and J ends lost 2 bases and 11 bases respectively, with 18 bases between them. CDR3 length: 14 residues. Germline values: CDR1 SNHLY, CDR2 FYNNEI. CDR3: CASSESQGITGAFF. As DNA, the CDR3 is TGTGCCAGCAGTGAATCCCAGGGGATTACGGGTGCTTTCTTT. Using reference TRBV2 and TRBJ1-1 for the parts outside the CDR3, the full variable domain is EPEVTQTPSHQVTQMGQEVILRCVPISNHLYFYWYRQILGQKVEFLVSFYNNEISEKSEIFDDQFSVERPDGSNFTLKIRSTKLEDSAMYFCASSESQGITGAFFGQGTRLTVV.

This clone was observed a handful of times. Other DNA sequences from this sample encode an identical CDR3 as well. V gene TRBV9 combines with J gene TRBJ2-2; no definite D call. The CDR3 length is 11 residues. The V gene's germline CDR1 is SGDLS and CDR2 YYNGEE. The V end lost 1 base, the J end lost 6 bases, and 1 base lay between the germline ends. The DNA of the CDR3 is TGTGCCAGCAGCGTATCCGGGGAGCTGTTTTTT. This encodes CASSVSGELFF.

The CDR3 sequence: CASSTGQTYEQYF. The CDR3 nucleotides read TGCGCCAGCAGCACTGGACAGACCTACGAGCAGTACTTC. The V gene is TRBV5-1, the J gene TRBJ2-7; TRBD1 is a possible D gene (6 bases). The CDR3 has 13 amino acids. Germline V lookup: CDR1 SGHRS, CDR2 YFSETQ. V lost 4 bases and J 2 bases, leaving 10 bases between the germline ends.

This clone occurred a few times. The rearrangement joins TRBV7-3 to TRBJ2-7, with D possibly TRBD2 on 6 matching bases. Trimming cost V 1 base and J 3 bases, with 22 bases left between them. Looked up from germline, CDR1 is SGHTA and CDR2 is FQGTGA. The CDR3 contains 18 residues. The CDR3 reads CASSLMSALLRRGYEQYF. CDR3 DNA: TGTGCCAGCAGCTTAATGTCTGCTTTATTGAGGCGGGGCTACGAGCAGTACTTC. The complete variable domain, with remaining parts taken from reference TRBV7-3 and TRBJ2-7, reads GAGVSQTPSNKVTEKGKYVELRCDPISGHTALYWYRQSLGQGPEFLIYFQGTGAADDSGLPNDRFFAVRPEGSVSTLKIQRTERGDSAVYLCASSLMSALLRRGYEQYFGPGTRLTVT.

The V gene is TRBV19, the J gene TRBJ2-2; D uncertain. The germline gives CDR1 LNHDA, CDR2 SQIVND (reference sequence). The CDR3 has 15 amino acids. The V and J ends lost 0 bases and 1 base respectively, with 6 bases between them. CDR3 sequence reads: CASSIEGLNTGELFF. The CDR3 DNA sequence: TGTGCCAGTAGTATAGAGGGTCTGAACACCGGGGAGCTGTTTTTT.

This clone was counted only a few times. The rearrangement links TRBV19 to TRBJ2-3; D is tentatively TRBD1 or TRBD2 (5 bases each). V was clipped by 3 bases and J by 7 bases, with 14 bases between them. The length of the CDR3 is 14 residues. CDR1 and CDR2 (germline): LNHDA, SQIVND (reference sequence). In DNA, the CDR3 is TGTGCCAGTAGTATGTGGGGGAACGGGAATACGCAGTATTTT. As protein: CASSMWGNGNTQYF.

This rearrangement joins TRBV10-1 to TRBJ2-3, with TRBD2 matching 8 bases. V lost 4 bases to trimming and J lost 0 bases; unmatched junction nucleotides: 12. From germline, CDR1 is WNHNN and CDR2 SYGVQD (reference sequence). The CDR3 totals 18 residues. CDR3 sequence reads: CASSGVPGRALSTDTQYF. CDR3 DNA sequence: TGCGCCAGCAGTGGCGTACCCGGGAGGGCCCTCAGCACAGATACGCAGTATTTT.

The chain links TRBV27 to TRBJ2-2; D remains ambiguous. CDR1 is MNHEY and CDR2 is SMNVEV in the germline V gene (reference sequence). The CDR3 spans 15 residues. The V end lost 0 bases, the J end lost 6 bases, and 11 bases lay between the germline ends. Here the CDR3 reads CASSLSGYFPGELFF. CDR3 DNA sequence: TGTGCCAGCAGTTTATCGGGGTATTTTCCCGGGGAGCTGTTTTTT.

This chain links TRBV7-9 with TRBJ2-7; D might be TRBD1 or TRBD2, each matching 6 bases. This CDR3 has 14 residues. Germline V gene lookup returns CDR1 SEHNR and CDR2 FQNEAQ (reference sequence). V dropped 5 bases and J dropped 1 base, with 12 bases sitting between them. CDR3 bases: TGTGCCAGCAGCGCGGGACAAGGATCCTACGAGCAGTACTTC. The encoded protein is CASSAGQGSYEQYF.

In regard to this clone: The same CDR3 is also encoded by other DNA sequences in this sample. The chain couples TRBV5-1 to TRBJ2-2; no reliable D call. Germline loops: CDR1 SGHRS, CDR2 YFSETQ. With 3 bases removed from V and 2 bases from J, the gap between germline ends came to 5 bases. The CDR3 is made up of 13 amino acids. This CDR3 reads CASSSTNTGELFF. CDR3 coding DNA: TGCGCCAGCAGCTCTACTAACACCGGGGAGCTGTTTTTT. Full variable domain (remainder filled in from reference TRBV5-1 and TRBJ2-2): KAGVTQTPRYLIKTRGQQVTLSCSPISGHRSVSWYQQTPGQGLQFLFEYFSETQRNKGNFPGRFSGRQFSNSRSEMNVSTLELGDSALYLCASSSTNTGELFFGEGSRLTVL.

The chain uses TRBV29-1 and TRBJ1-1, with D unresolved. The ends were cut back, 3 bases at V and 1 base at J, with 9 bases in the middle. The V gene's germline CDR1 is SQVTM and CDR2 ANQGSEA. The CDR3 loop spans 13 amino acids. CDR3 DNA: TGCAGCGTTGAGGAGGGTACGAACACTGAAGCTTTCTTT. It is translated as CSVEEGTNTEAFF. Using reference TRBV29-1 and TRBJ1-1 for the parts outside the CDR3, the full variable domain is SAVISQKPSRDICQRGTSLTIQCQVDSQVTMMFWYRQQPGQSLTLIATANQGSEATYESGFVIDKFPISRPNLTFSTLTVSNMSPEDSSIYLCSVEEGTNTEAFFGQGTRLTVV.

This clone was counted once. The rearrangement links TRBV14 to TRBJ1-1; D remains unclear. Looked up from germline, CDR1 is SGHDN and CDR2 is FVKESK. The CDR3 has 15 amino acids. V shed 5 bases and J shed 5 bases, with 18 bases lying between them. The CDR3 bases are TGTGCCAGCAGCGGCCCGGACTGGGCCGTAACTGAAGCTTTCTTT. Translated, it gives CASSGPDWAVTEAFF.